The T cell receptor (beta chain) described here comes from a study of blood T cell repertoires in COVID-19. As for the study in general: Acute-phase and convalescent COVID-19 samples originated in the United States, Italy and Spain. Sources were T cells, B-cell-depleted T cells, or PBMCs; the material itself was cDNA or gDNA.

The CDR3 length is 17 residues. Germline V gene sequence: CDR1 MNHEY, CDR2 SVGEGT. J gave up 2 bases and V 5 bases, and 13 bases lay outside the gene matches. Per the original methods: Using reference gene primer amplification, nucleated cell counts were estimated. TCRdb keeps only in-frame clones here, not all; method: immunoSEQ multiplex PCR. D and trimming were read from the DNA, whereas the V and J calls and clone size are those reported in that table. The sample contains 250,000 to 300,000 clones, 86% of which appear only once. The receptor's source is a man in his late teens or twenties with active or convalescent COVID-19. Sequenced sample: peripheral blood. V gene TRBV6-2 or TRBV6-3 combines with J gene TRBJ2-3, with 7 bases fitting TRBD2. The CDR3 DNA sequence: TGTGCCAGCAGTAAAGGGCCCCAGCGGGATTACACAGATACGCAGTATTTT. Its translation is CASSKGPQRDYTDTQYF.